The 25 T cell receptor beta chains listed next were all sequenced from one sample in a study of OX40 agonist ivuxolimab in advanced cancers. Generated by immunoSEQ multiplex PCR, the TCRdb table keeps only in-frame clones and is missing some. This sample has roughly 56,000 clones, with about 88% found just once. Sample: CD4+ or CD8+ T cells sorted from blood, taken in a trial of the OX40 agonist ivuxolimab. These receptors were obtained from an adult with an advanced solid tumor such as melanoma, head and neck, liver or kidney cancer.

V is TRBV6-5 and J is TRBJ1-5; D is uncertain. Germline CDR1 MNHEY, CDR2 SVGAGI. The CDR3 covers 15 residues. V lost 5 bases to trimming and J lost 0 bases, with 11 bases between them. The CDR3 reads CASSPTQSSNQPQHF. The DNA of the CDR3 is TGTGCCAGCAGTCCGACACAAAGTAGCAATCAGCCCCAGCATTTT.

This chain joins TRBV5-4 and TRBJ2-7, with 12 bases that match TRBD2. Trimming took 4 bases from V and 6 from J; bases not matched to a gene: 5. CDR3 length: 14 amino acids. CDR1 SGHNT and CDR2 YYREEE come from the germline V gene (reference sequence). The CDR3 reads CASSRLAGATEQYF. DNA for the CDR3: TGTGCCAGCAGCCGACTAGCGGGAGCCACCGAGCAGTACTTC.

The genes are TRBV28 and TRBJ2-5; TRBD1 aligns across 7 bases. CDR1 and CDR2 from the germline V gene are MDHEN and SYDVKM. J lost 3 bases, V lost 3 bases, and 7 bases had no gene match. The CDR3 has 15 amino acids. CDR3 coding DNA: TGTGCCAGCAGTTTGTCCGGGACAGAAAAAGAGACCCAGTACTTC. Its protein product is CASSLSGTEKETQYF.

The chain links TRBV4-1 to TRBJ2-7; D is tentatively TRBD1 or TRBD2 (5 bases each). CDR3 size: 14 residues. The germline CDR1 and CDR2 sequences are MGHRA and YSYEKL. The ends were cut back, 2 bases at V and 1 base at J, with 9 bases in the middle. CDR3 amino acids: CASSQQGPSYEQYF. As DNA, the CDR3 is TGCGCCAGCAGCCAACAGGGACCTTCCTACGAGCAGTACTTC.

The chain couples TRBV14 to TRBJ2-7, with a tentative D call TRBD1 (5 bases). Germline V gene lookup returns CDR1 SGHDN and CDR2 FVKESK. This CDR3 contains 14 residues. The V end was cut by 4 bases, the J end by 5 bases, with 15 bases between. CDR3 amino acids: CASSRGTTKNEQYF. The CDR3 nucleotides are TGTGCCAGCAGCCGGGGCACAACTAAAAACGAGCAGTACTTC.

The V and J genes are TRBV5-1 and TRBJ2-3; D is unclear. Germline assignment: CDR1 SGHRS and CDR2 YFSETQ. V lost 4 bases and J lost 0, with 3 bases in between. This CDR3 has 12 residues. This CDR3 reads CASSMSTDTQYF. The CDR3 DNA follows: TGCGCCAGCAGCATGAGCACAGATACGCAGTATTTT.

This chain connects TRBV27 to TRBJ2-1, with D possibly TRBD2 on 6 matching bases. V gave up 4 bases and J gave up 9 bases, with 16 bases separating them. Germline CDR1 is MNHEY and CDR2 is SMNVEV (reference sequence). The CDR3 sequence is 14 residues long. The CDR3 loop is CASSYGGARGEQFF. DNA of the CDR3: TGTGCCAGCAGTTATGGCGGGGCCCGGGGTGAGCAGTTCTTC.

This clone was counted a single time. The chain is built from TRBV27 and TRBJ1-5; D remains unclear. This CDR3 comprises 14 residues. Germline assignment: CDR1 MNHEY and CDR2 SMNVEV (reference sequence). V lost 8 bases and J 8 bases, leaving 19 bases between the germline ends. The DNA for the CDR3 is TGTGCCAGCCGAAGGAGGGCGGAGTGGAAGCCCCAGCATTTT. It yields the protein CASRRRAEWKPQHF.

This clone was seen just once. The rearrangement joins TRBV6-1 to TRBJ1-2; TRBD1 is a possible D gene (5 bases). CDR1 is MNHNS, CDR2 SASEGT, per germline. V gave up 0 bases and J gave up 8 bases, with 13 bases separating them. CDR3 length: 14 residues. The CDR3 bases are TGTGCCAGCAGTGAAGCGGGCGGGGGAGGGGGCTACACCTTC. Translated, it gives CASSEAGGGGGYTF.

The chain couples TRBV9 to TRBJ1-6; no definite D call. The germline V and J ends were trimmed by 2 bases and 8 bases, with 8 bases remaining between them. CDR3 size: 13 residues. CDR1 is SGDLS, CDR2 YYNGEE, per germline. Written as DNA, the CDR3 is TGTGCCAGCAGCGTCGTGACGGATTCACCCCTCCACTTT. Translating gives CASSVVTDSPLHF.

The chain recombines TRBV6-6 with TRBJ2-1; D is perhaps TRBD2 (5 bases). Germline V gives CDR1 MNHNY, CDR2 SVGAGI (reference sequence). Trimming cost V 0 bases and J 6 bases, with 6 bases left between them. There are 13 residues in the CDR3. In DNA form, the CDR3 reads TGTGCCAGCAGTTACTCGAGCGGCAATGAGCAGTTCTTC. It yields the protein CASSYSSGNEQFF.

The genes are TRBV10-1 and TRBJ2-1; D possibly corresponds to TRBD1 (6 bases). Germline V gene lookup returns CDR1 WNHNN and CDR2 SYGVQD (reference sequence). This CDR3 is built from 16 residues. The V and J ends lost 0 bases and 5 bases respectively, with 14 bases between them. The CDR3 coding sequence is TGCGCCAGCAGTGAGTCGGGTACAGGGCGGGACAATGAGCAGTTCTTC. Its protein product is CASSESGTGRDNEQFF.

The CDR3 nucleotides read TGTGCCAGCAGCTTAGGGTTGTATCAGCCCCAGCATTTT. It is translated as CASSLGLYQPQHF. The J gene is TRBJ1-5, the V gene TRBV7-2; D is unresolved. V lost 1 base and J lost 5, with 6 bases in between. This CDR3 spans 13 amino acids. From germline, CDR1 is SGHTA and CDR2 FQGNSA.

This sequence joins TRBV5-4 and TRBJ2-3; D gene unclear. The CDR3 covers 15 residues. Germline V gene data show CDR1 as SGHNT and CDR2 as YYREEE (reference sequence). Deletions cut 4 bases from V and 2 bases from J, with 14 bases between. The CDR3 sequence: CASSLETPHTDTQYF. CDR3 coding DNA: TGTGCCAGCAGCCTGGAGACCCCCCACACAGATACGCAGTATTTT.

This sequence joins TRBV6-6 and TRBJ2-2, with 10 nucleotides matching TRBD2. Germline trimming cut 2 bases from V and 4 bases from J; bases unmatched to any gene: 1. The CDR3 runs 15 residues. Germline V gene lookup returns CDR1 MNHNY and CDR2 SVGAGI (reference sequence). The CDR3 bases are TGTGCCAGCAGTTACGGACTAGCGGTCACCGGGGAGCTGTTTTTT. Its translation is CASSYGLAVTGELFF.

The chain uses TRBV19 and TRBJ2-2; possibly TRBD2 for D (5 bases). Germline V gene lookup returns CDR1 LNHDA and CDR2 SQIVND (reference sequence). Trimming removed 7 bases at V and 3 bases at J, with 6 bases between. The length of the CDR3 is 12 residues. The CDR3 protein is CASTGDTGELFF. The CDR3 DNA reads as TGTGCCAGTACCGGGGACACCGGGGAGCTGTTTTTT.

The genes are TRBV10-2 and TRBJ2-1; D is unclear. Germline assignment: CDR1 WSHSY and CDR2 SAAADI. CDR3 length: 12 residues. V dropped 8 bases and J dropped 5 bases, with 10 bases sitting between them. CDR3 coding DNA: TGCGCCAGCTCCTGGGCAGACAATGAGCAGTTCTTC. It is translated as CASSWADNEQFF.

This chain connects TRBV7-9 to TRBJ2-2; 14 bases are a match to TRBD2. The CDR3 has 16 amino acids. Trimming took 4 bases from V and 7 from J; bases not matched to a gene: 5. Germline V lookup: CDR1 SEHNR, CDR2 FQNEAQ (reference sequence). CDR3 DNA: TGTGCCAGCAGCTACCCGGGACTAGCGGGAGACGGGGAGCTGTTTTTT. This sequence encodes CASSYPGLAGDGELFF.

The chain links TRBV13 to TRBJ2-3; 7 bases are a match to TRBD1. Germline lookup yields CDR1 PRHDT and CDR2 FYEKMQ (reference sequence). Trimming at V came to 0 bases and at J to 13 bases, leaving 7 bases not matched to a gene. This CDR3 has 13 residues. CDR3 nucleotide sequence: TGTGCCAGCAGCTTAGGCCCACAGGGGATAAAGTATTTT. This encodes CASSLGPQGIKYF.

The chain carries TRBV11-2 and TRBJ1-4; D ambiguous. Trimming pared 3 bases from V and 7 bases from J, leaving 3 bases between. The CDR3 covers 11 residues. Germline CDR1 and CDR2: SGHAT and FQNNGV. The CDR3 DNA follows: TGTGCCAGCAGCTTTGGTGAAAAACTGTTTTTT. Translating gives CASSFGEKLFF.

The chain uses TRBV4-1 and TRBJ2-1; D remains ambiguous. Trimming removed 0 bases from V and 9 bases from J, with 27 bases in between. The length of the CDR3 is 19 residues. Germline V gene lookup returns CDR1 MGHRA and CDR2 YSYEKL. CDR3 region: CASSQDMDAVVGRPTEQFF. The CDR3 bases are TGCGCCAGCAGCCAAGATATGGACGCGGTGGTCGGTAGACCCACTGAGCAGTTCTTC.

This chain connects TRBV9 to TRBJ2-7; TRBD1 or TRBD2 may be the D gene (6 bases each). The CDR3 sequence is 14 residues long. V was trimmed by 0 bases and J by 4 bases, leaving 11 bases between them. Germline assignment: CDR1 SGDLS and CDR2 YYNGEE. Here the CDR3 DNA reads TGTGCCAGCAGCGTAGGGGGGGCCGAGTACGAGCAGTACTTC. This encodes CASSVGGAEYEQYF.

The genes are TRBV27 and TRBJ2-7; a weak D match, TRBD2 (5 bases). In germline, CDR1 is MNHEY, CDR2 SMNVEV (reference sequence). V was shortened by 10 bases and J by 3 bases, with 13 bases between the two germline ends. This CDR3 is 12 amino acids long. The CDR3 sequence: CAIGPGNYEQYF. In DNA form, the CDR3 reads TGTGCCATCGGGCCGGGAAACTACGAGCAGTACTTC.

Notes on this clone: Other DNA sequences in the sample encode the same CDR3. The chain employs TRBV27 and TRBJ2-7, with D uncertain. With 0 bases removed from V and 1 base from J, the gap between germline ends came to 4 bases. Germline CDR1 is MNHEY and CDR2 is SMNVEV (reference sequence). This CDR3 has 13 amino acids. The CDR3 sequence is CASSLSQSYEQYF. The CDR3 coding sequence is TGTGCCAGCAGTTTATCACAGTCCTACGAGCAGTACTTC.

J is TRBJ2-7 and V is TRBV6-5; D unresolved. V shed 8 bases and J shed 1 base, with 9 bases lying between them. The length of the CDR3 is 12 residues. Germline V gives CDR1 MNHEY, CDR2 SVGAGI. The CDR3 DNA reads TGTGCCAGCGGTCAGGCGTCCTACGAGCAGTACTTC. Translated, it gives CASGQASYEQYF.